Presented here are 27 T cell receptor beta chains from one specimen sequenced in a study of cytomegalovirus exposure and HLA in healthy donors. The primer mix had 60 Vbeta and 13 Jbeta primers. Repertoires were generated with immunoSEQ multiplex PCR, while TCRdb's copy carries only in-frame clones and drops some. The data hold about 150,000 clones, with approximately 80% observed a single time. The sequenced sample was PBMCs. All receptors derive from a male donor in good health and CMV-seronegative.

This clone was counted once. V and J are TRBV21-1 and TRBJ1-4. TRBV21-1 is marked as a pseudogene. This CDR3 spans 18 amino acids. CDR3 nucleotides: TGTGCCAGCAGCCCAAGATGTACGTGCGCCCGGGAGCATGAAAAACTGTTTTTT. This translates into CASSPRCTCAREHEKLFF.

The genes are TRBV19 and TRBJ1-2, with 10 bases identical to TRBD1. V was clipped by 5 bases and J by 5 bases; unmatched bases: 8. The germline V gene has CDR1 LNHDA and CDR2 SQIVND (reference sequence). The CDR3 consists of 15 residues. The CDR3 is CASSRRDRGTYGYTF. The CDR3 nucleotides read TGTGCCAGTAGTCGGAGGGACAGGGGAACTTATGGCTACACCTTC.

The chain's CDR3 is CASSLTSSQGEGGHTQYF. The CDR3 DNA is TGTGCCAGCAGCTTGACTTCTAGTCAGGGGGAAGGGGGGCATACGCAGTATTTT. The chain employs TRBV5-6 and TRBJ2-3; TRBD1 might be the D (7 bases). Trimming took off 1 base at V and 7 bases at J, with 25 bases between the two ends. Germline CDR1 and CDR2: SGHDT and YYEEEE. The CDR3 spans 18 residues.

The V gene is TRBV19, the J gene TRBJ1-4, with a possible D match to TRBD1 (5 bases). Trimming removed 2 bases from V and 4 bases from J, with 11 bases in between. The CDR3 has 15 residues. CDR1 is LNHDA, CDR2 SQIVND, per germline (reference sequence). CDR3 sequence reads: CASSILSGNNEKLFF. As DNA, the CDR3 is TGTGCCAGTAGTATACTATCAGGGAATAATGAAAAACTGTTTTTT.

The chain uses TRBV4-2 and TRBJ2-1; TRBD2 matches 9 bases. Trimming at V came to 4 bases and at J to 8 bases, leaving 9 bases not matched to a gene. The CDR3 has 15 residues. Per germline, CDR1 LGHNA and CDR2 YNFKEQ. CDR3 sequence (DNA): TGTGCCAGCAGCCTAGACTTGGGACTAGCCCATGAGCAGTTCTTC. This gives the protein CASSLDLGLAHEQFF.

This clone was found a few times. The V gene is TRBV19, the J gene TRBJ2-4; weak D call: TRBD1 (6 bases). CDR1 and CDR2 (germline): LNHDA, SQIVND (reference sequence). V was shortened by 2 bases and J by 0 bases, with 14 bases between the two germline ends. The CDR3 has 17 residues. CDR3 loop: CASSITRQELAKNIQYF. DNA of the CDR3: TGTGCCAGTAGTATAACCCGACAGGAGCTAGCCAAAAACATTCAGTACTTC. Variable domain in full (rest from reference TRBV19 and TRBJ2-4): DGGITQSPKYLFRKEGQNVTLSCEQNLNHDAMYWYRQDPGQGLRLIYYSQIVNDFQKGDIAEGYSVSREKKESFPLTVTSAQKNPTAFYLCASSITRQELAKNIQYFGAGTRLSVL.

The chain carries TRBV5-6 and TRBJ1-1, with a possible D match to TRBD1 (6 bases). This CDR3 has 14 amino acids. V was shortened by 1 base and J by 1 base, with 8 bases between the two germline ends. CDR1 is SGHDT, CDR2 YYEEEE, per germline. CDR3 region: CASSLRGGNTEAFF. The CDR3 bases are TGTGCCAGCAGCTTGAGGGGGGGGAACACTGAAGCTTTCTTT. Full variable domain (rest looked up from reference TRBV5-6 and TRBJ1-1): DAGVTQSPTHLIKTRGQQVTLRCSPKSGHDTVSWYQQALGQGPQFIFQYYEEEERQRGNFPDRFSGHQFPNYSSELNVNALLLGDSALYLCASSLRGGNTEAFFGQGTRLTVV.

The V call is TRBV19, the J call TRBJ2-1; the D gene is possibly TRBD2 (7 bases). The V and J ends lost 10 bases and 8 bases respectively, with 27 bases between them. The CDR3 is made up of 16 amino acids. Germline-derived CDR1 and CDR2 are LNHDA and SQIVND (reference sequence). CDR3 DNA: TGTGCCACCCAAATGGTAAGGGGGGGGCCAATTTATGAGCAGTTCTTC. It codes for CATQMVRGGPIYEQFF.

This clone was seen a few times. The J gene is TRBJ2-2, the V gene TRBV18; unclear D gene. Germline V gives CDR1 KGHSH, CDR2 LQKENI. Trimming took off 2 bases at V and 4 bases at J, with 11 bases between the two ends. The CDR3 contains 15 residues. CDR3 in amino acids: CASSPKRSGTGELFF. The CDR3 nucleotides are TGTGCCAGCTCACCAAAAAGGTCGGGCACCGGGGAGCTGTTTTTT.

There are a few counts of this clone. Sequence at one end of the junction differs from germline and may be a read error. The same CDR3 is also encoded by other DNA sequences in this sample. The chain joins TRBV2 to TRBJ1-5; D possibly corresponds to TRBD1 (5 bases). Per germline, CDR1 SNHLY and CDR2 FYNNEI. This CDR3 spans 15 amino acids. The CDR3 DNA follows: TGTGCCAGCAGTGAAGGCAGGGCCCGCAATCAGCCTCAGCATTTT. Residues: CASSEGRARNQPQHF.

This sequence joins TRBV6-6 and TRBJ2-1, with D maybe TRBD2 (6 bases). Between the trimmed V and J ends, which lost 9 bases and 5 bases, there was a span of 17 bases. The CDR3 length is 14 residues. Germline CDR1 and CDR2: MNHNY and SVGAGI (reference sequence). The CDR3 region has the DNA TGTGCCAGTCCTAGGACACCGGGGGACAATGAGCAGTTCTTC. Translating gives CASPRTPGDNEQFF.

The chain couples TRBV5-5 to TRBJ2-2; 9 nucleotides align to TRBD2. This CDR3 region has 17 residues. Germline CDR1 reads SGHKS; CDR2 reads YYEKEE (reference sequence). V shed 0 bases, J shed 6 bases, and the junction held 9 bases outside the gene matches. The CDR3 spells CASSLANLAGLAGELFF. CDR3 DNA sequence: TGTGCCAGCAGCTTGGCCAATCTAGCGGGACTCGCCGGGGAGCTGTTTTTT.

Only a few counts were recorded for this clone. At one of its ends the junction is not consistent with the germline gene, which may arise from a read error. V usage is TRBV7-9 and J usage is TRBJ2-3, with a possible D match to TRBD1 (6 bases). CDR3 length equals 16 residues. Germline V gene lookup returns CDR1 SEHNR and CDR2 FQNEAQ (reference sequence). DNA of the CDR3: TGTTCCAGCACCCGAGGGGGTTCGGCTAGCACAGATACGCAGTATTTT. It encodes CSSTRGGSASTDTQYF.

This clone was counted a few times. DNA for the CDR3: TGTGCCAGTAGTATAGTCAGGTTCATGAACACTGAAGCTTTCTTT. Translating gives CASSIVRFMNTEAFF. The chain links TRBV19 to TRBJ1-1, with unresolved D. The V gene lost 1 base and the J gene lost 0 bases, with 9 bases spanning the gap. Germline CDR1 reads LNHDA; CDR2 reads SQIVND (reference sequence). The CDR3 contains 15 residues.

Remarks on this clone: A read error may produce the germline difference seen at one junction end. The rearrangement links TRBV11-2 to TRBJ2-4; 9 bases are a match to TRBD1. The germline V gene encodes CDR1 SGHAT and CDR2 FQNNGV. The CDR3 runs to 15 residues. The CDR3: CASSLGDRVSNSQYF. CDR3 DNA sequence: TGTGCCAGCAGCTTAGGGGACAGGGTTAGTAACAGTCAGTACTTC.

This rearrangement joins TRBV7-6 to TRBJ1-3; 7 nucleotides agree with TRBD1. Germline assignment: CDR1 SGHVS and CDR2 FNYEAQ. This CDR3 is built from 17 residues. V lost 2 bases, J lost 0 bases, and 7 bases stayed unmatched. CDR3 bases: TGTGCCAGCAGCTTATACAGGGGATTGGGCTCTGGAAACACCATATATTTT. Its translation: CASSLYRGLGSGNTIYF.

V and J are TRBV7-6 and TRBJ2-2; weak D call: TRBD2 (5 bases). CDR3 length: 15 residues. The ends were cut back, 5 bases at V and 5 bases at J, with 15 bases in the middle. Per germline, CDR1 SGHVS and CDR2 FNYEAQ. The CDR3 spells CASSERTVRTGELFF. The CDR3 DNA reads as TGTGCCAGCAGCGAGAGGACTGTTCGAACCGGGGAGCTGTTTTTT. The full variable domain, rest sourced from reference TRBV7-6 and TRBJ2-2, is GAGVSQSPRYKVTKRGQDVALRCDPISGHVSLYWYRQALGQGPEFLTYFNYEAQQDKSGLPNDRFSAERPEGSISTLTIQRTEQRDSAMYRCASSERTVRTGELFFGEGSRLTVL.

This rearrangement joins TRBV7-6 to TRBJ2-7; a possible D gene is TRBD1 (5 bases). The CDR3 spans 14 residues. Germline CDR1 reads SGHVS; CDR2 reads FNYEAQ. V dropped 5 bases and J dropped 4 bases, with 15 bases sitting between them. Here the CDR3 reads CASSLWEGEYEQYF. CDR3 coding DNA: TGTGCCAGCAGCCTATGGGAAGGGGAATACGAGCAGTACTTC.

The V and J genes are TRBV7-2 and TRBJ2-7; 9 nucleotides match TRBD2. CDR1 is SGHTA and CDR2 is FQGNSA in the germline V gene. The CDR3 totals 16 residues. The J segment lost 6 bases and the V segment lost 5 bases, leaving 14 bases of the junction unmatched. The CDR3 DNA reads as TGTGCCAGCAGCCCCCCGTTGGCGGGAGGGCCGCGCGAGCAGTACTTC. Translation gives CASSPPLAGGPREQYF.

The DNA for the CDR3 is TGCAGCGTTTTGAGCACTGAAGCTTTCTTT. Amino acid sequence: CSVLSTEAFF. The genes are TRBV29-1 and TRBJ1-1; D is uncertain. The CDR3 runs 10 residues. Germline V gene data show CDR1 as SQVTM and CDR2 as ANQGSEA. The V end was cut by 5 bases, the J end by 4 bases, with 5 bases between.

The rearrangement links TRBV6-5 to TRBJ2-7, with 7 bases aligning to TRBD1. CDR1 is MNHEY, CDR2 SVGAGI, per germline. The CDR3 loop spans 13 amino acids. After removal of 5 bases from V and 4 bases from J, the junction contained 5 bases not matched to a gene. The CDR3 reads CASSPDRDYEQYF. The CDR3 nucleotides are TGTGCCAGCAGTCCCGACAGGGATTACGAGCAGTACTTC.

The V gene is TRBV7-2, the J gene TRBJ1-1; 7 bases are shared with TRBD1. Germline trimming cut 1 base from V and 7 bases from J; bases unmatched to any gene: 12. The CDR3 has 16 residues. Germline V gives CDR1 SGHTA, CDR2 FQGNSA. The CDR3 spells CASSLGPDRAVDEAFF. In DNA, the CDR3 is TGTGCCAGCAGCTTAGGCCCTGACAGGGCGGTTGATGAAGCTTTCTTT.

The V and J genes are TRBV29-1 and TRBJ2-1; TRBD2 aligns across 7 bases. The CDR3 has 14 amino acids. V lost 4 bases, J lost 2 bases, and 5 bases stayed unmatched. Germline V gene data show CDR1 as SQVTM and CDR2 as ANQGSEA. The CDR3, as DNA: TGCAGCGTTGGGGGGGGAATCGCCTACAATGAGCAGTTCTTC. Translation gives CSVGGGIAYNEQFF.

This clone was counted a single time. This sequence joins TRBV2 and TRBJ2-7; TRBD1 is a possible D gene (5 bases). The CDR3 sequence is 12 residues long. Deletions cut 5 bases from V and 8 bases from J, with 13 bases between. CDR1 and CDR2 (germline): SNHLY, FYNNEI. CDR3 residues: CASSFNQGQQYF. CDR3 DNA sequence: TGTGCCAGCAGTTTTAACCAGGGCCAGCAGTACTTC.

The J gene is TRBJ1-1, the V gene TRBV5-1; TRBD1 matches 9 bases. Germline trimming cut 1 base from V and 1 base from J; bases unmatched to any gene: 2. This CDR3 is built from 15 residues. The V gene's germline CDR1 is SGHRS and CDR2 YFSETQ. The CDR3 here is CASSLTGQGNTEAFF. The DNA of the CDR3 is TGCGCCAGCAGCTTGACGGGACAGGGGAACACTGAAGCTTTCTTT. The variable domain in full, with the rest retrieved from reference TRBV5-1 and TRBJ1-1, is KAGVTQTPRYLIKTRGQQVTLSCSPISGHRSVSWYQQTPGQGLQFLFEYFSETQRNKGNFPGRFSGRQFSNSRSEMNVSTLELGDSALYLCASSLTGQGNTEAFFGQGTRLTVV.

This chain connects TRBV4-2 to TRBJ2-2, with 9 bases matching TRBD2. CDR3 length equals 15 residues. Losses at the gene ends were 4 bases for V and 3 bases for J; bases not matched to a gene: 3. CDR1 and CDR2 from the germline V gene are LGHNA and YNFKEQ. CDR3 protein: CASSPGLAHTGELFF. The DNA for the CDR3 is TGTGCCAGCAGCCCGGGACTAGCACACACCGGGGAGCTGTTTTTT.

The chain links TRBV7-9 to TRBJ2-3; a possible D gene is TRBD1 (6 bases). Trimming shortened V by 5 bases and J by 5 bases, and 17 bases separated the two germline ends. The CDR3 totals 15 residues. Germline CDR1 is SEHNR and CDR2 is FQNEAQ (reference sequence). CDR3 sequence: CASSLILGQRDTQYF. Written as DNA, the CDR3 is TGTGCCAGCAGCCTCATCCTAGGACAGCGAGATACGCAGTATTTT.